This is a list of T cell receptor beta chains from one sample in a study of blood T cell repertoires in COVID-19. Measured with immunoSEQ multiplex PCR; TCRdb has only the in-frame clones, and not every one. The sample has 250,000 to 350,000 clones, approximately 89% seen once. The sequenced material came from peripheral blood. Every receptor here comes from a woman aged 60-75 years with acute or convalescent COVID-19. Each CDR3 is given with its conserved first and last residue. A D gene is named only where the DNA matches it firmly. Some rows have no size entry. The others give once, few or many, or a class for an expanded clone.

>TRBJ2-2|NA|TRBV2|once
CASRGLRNTGELFF
TGTGCCAGCAGGGGACTTCGGAACACCGGGGAGCTGTTTTTT
>TRBJ2-7|TRBD2|TRBV10-2|NA
CASSGLAAVSYEQYF
TGCGCCAGCAGCGGCCTAGCGGCAGTCTCCTACGAGCAGTACTTC
>TRBJ1-1|NA|TRBV5-1|NA
CASSHGHSLETEAFF
TGCGCCAGCAGCCACGGACACTCCCTGGAGACTGAAGCTTTCTTT
>TRBJ2-3|TRBD2|TRBV9|NA
CASSSRLAGVADTQYF
TGTGCCAGCAGCTCGAGACTAGCGGGAGTAGCAGATACGCAGTATTTT
>TRBJ2-4|NA|TRBV29-1|NA
CSVERQVLAKNIQYF
TGCAGCGTTGAGCGACAGGTCCTAGCCAAAAACATTCAGTACTTC
>TRBJ1-5|TRBD1|TRBV10-1|NA
CASSELLDRGYQPQHF
TGCGCCAGCAGTGAGCTCTTGGACAGGGGGTATCAGCCCCAGCATTTT
>TRBJ2-5|NA|TRBV9|once
CASSVGSGYQETQYF
TGTGCCAGCAGCGTAGGATCAGGGTACCAAGAGACCCAGTACTTC
>TRBJ1-1|NA|TRBV9|NA
CASSAAGRNTEAFF
TGTGCCAGCAGCGCGGCGGGTCGGAACACTGAAGCTTTCTTT
>TRBJ2-7|TRBD1|TRBV6-6|NA
CASSYGTGNEQYF
TGTGCCAGCAGTTACGGGACAGGGAACGAGCAGTACTTC
>TRBJ2-2|NA|TRBV12-3/TRBV12-4|NA
CASSKGGAGELFF
TGTGCCAGCAGCAAAGGGGGGGCCGGGGAGCTGTTTTTT
>TRBJ1-2|NA|TRBV5-4|NA
CASSLGQTANYGYTF
TGTGCCAGCAGCTTAGGACAGACCGCTAACTATGGCTACACCTTC
>TRBJ2-7|NA|TRBV3-1/TRBV3-2|once
CASSQDRGGENEQYF
TGTGCCAGCAGCCAAGATCGAGGGGGTGAAAACGAGCAGTACTTC
>TRBJ2-7|TRBD2|TRBV6-5|NA
CASSYTGGKYEQYF
TGTGCCAGCAGTTACACGGGGGGGAAGTACGAGCAGTACTTC
>TRBJ1-2|NA|TRBV13|NA
CASSPAVGPGTLEYGYTF
TGTGCCAGCAGCCCGGCCGTAGGCCCCGGGACTTTGGAGTATGGCTACACCTTC
>TRBJ2-5|NA|TRBV10-3|NA
CAISVYGETEGETQYF
TGTGCCATCAGTGTATATGGGGAAACCGAGGGAGAGACCCAGTACTTC
>TRBJ2-7|NA|TRBV6-5|NA
CASSYAPTRYEQYF
TGTGCCAGCAGTTACGCACCGACTAGATACGAGCAGTACTTC
>TRBJ1-3|NA|TRBV4-1|NA
CASSQVPTSSGNTIYF
TGCGCCAGCAGCCAAGTCCCCACGAGCTCTGGAAACACCATATATTTT
>TRBJ2-2|NA|TRBV12-3/TRBV12-4|NA
CATMAGPGELFF
TGTGCCACAATGGCGGGGCCCGGGGAGCTGTTTTTT
>TRBJ2-5|TRBD1|TRBV19|NA
CASSQGVGTQYF
TGTGCCAGTAGCCAGGGGGTTGGGACCCAGTACTTC
>TRBJ2-2|NA|TRBV19|NA
CASTDTGELFF
TGTGCCAGTACTGACACCGGGGAGCTGTTTTTT
>TRBJ1-1|NA|TRBV6-4|once
CASETQGGVDTEAFF
TGTGCCAGCGAGACGCAGGGTGGAGTGGACACTGAAGCTTTCTTT
>TRBJ2-1|TRBD2|TRBV3-1/TRBV3-2|NA
CASSQDRASGAAQFF
TGTGCCAGCAGCCAAGATCGGGCTAGCGGGGCAGCGCAGTTCTTC
>TRBJ2-1|NA|TRBV24-1|NA
CATSDSRRGLSSYNEQFF
TGTGCCACCAGTGATTCCCGGCGCGGATTGAGCTCCTACAATGAGCAGTTCTTC
>TRBJ1-6|NA|TRBV24-1|NA
CATSEAGDESTSPLHF
TGTGCCACCAGTGAGGCCGGGGATGAAAGTACTTCACCCCTCCACTTT
>TRBJ1-1|NA|TRBV6-5|NA
CASSTQGNTEAFF
TGTGCCAGCAGCACCCAGGGTAACACTGAAGCTTTCTTT
>TRBJ2-3|NA|TRBV6-2/TRBV6-3|NA
CASSQGWLYF
TGTGCCAGCAGCCAGGGGTGGTTGTATTTT
>TRBJ1-5|NA|TRBV6-5|NA
CASSSLLRGLGQPQHF
TGTGCCAGCAGTTCCCTATTGAGGGGACTGGGTCAGCCCCAGCATTTT
>TRBJ2-5|NA|TRBV30|NA
CAWKGDRRETQYF
TGTGCCTGGAAGGGCGACAGGCGGGAGACCCAGTACTTC
>TRBJ1-5|TRBD1|TRBV19|NA
CASSIPGTVNQAQHF
TGTGCCAGTAGTATCCCTGGGACAGTAAATCAGGCCCAGCATTTT
>TRBJ2-7|TRBD2|TRBV6-1|NA
CASSEALGGGGTYEQYF
TGTGCCAGCAGTGAAGCCCTTGGGGGGGGAGGGACCTACGAGCAGTACTTC
>TRBJ2-7|NA|TRBV5-1|NA
CASSFLETGYEQYF
TGCGCCAGCAGCTTTCTCGAGACAGGTTACGAGCAGTACTTC
>TRBJ2-6|TRBD1|TRBV5-1|NA
CASSTLGGSSSGANVLTF
TGCGCCAGCAGCACCCTAGGGGGCTCTAGCTCTGGGGCCAACGTCCTGACTTTC
>TRBJ1-6|NA|TRBV4-1|NA
CASSQAADYNSPLHF
TGCGCCAGCAGCCAAGCGGCGGATTATAATTCACCCCTCCACTTT
>TRBJ1-1|TRBD1|TRBV5-1|NA
CASSSDRATEAFF
TGCGCCAGCAGCTCGGACAGGGCAACTGAAGCTTTCTTT
>TRBJ1-1|NA|TRBV5-5|NA
CASRKRGLDTEAFF
TGTGCCAGCAGAAAGAGAGGGTTGGACACTGAAGCTTTCTTT
>TRBJ1-5|NA|TRBV7-2|NA
CASSLTDSSNQPQHF
TGTGCCAGCAGCTTAACTGACTCAAGCAATCAGCCCCAGCATTTT
>TRBJ1-2|NA|TRBV5-1|NA
CASSLEESYGYTF
TGCGCCAGCAGCTTGGAGGAGAGCTATGGCTACACCTTC
>TRBJ1-1|NA|TRBV12-3/TRBV12-4|NA
CASSFRQGTTAFF
TGTGCCAGCAGTTTCCGGCAGGGGACGACCGCTTTCTTT
>TRBJ2-3|NA|TRBV9|NA
CASSVALPHTERTDTQYF
TGTGCCAGCAGCGTAGCCCTCCCCCACACGGAGCGGACAGATACGCAGTATTTT
>TRBJ1-2|TRBD1|TRBV19|NA
CASSIEGTAPYGYTF
TGTGCCAGTAGTATAGAAGGGACAGCCCCTTATGGCTACACCTTC
>TRBJ1-1|TRBD1|TRBV5-1|NA
CASSSKGQGGTEAFF
TGCGCCAGCAGTTCCAAGGGACAGGGCGGAACTGAAGCTTTCTTT
>TRBJ2-1|TRBD2|TRBV29-1|NA
CSVDPGKRGDYNEQFF
TGCAGCGTTGACCCCGGGAAGCGGGGGGATTACAATGAGCAGTTCTTC